The 22 T cell receptor beta chains given below trace back to one sample, sequenced in a study of blood T cells in healthy people across ages. Through a sample-barcoded 5' primer and a J-beta primer mix, a second PCR was run for roughly 6 to 11 cycles. Via MiXCR, TCRdb re-called the 5' RACE reads, giving one row per CDR3 protein. The sample has roughly 1,500,000 distinct CDR3 sequences; 30% to 40% are singletons. What was sequenced was blood. The receptors derive from a woman in her 30s in good health.

This clonotype was detected a few times. This sequence joins TRBV5-6 and TRBJ2-3; no reliable D call. The CDR3 is 15 amino acids. The germline V and J ends were trimmed by 1 base and 5 bases, with 14 bases remaining between them. Germline CDR1 is SGHDT and CDR2 is YYEEEE. The CDR3 DNA is TGTGCCAGCAGCTTGAGTTCACCAGGCGGAGATACGCAGTATTTT. This translates into CASSLSSPGGDTQYF.

The genes are TRBV5-1 and TRBJ2-1, with TRBD2 identical over 13 bases. J was trimmed by 4 bases and V by 4 bases; bases with no gene match: 5. CDR3 length: 16 amino acids. Germline CDR1 and CDR2: SGHRS and YFSETQ. The CDR3 DNA reads TGCGCCAGCAGCAACCCGGGACTAGCGGGGTACAATGAGCAGTTCTTC. Its protein is CASSNPGLAGYNEQFF.

The chain joins TRBV30 to TRBJ1-2; no reliable D call. The CDR3 loop spans 14 amino acids. CDR1 is GTSNPN and CDR2 is SVGIG in the germline V gene (reference sequence). Trimming took off 5 bases at V and 4 bases at J, with 17 bases between the two ends. CDR3 residues: CAWVTLPPGYGYTF. In nucleotides, the CDR3 is TGTGCCTGGGTTACTCTCCCCCCGGGCTATGGCTACACCTTC.

This clonotype was counted only a few times. The chain employs TRBV27 and TRBJ2-1; TRBD2 matches 9 bases. Germline V lookup: CDR1 MNHEY, CDR2 SMNVEV (reference sequence). This CDR3 region has 15 residues. With V trimmed by 3 bases and J by 9 bases, 9 bases remained unmatched. The CDR3 coding sequence is TGTGCCAGCAGTTTGAGTAGCGGGAGTGTTCCTGAGCAGTTCTTC. As protein: CASSLSSGSVPEQFF.

This chain uses TRBV7-9 with TRBJ2-3, with D tentatively TRBD2 (7 bases). Germline V gene sequence: CDR1 SEHNR, CDR2 FQNEAQ (reference sequence). The CDR3 extends over 15 amino acids. V lost 5 bases, J lost 5 bases, and 17 bases lay in between. CDR3 amino acids: CASSPPGGGGDTQYF. CDR3 sequence (DNA): TGTGCCAGCAGCCCCCCTGGAGGGGGGGGAGATACGCAGTATTTT. Looking up the rest from reference TRBV7-9 and TRBJ2-3 gives the full variable domain: DTGVSQNPRHKITKRGQNVTFRCDPISEHNRLYWYRQTLGQGPEFLTYFQNEAQLEKSRLLSDRFSAERPKGSFSTLEIQRTEQGDSAMYLCASSPPGGGGDTQYFGPGTRLTVL.

This clonotype was seen more than once but under ten times. V and J are TRBV3-1 and TRBJ2-7, with TRBD2 matching over 8 bases. The length of the CDR3 is 13 residues. The trim removed 4 bases at V and 7 bases at J, leaving 6 bases unmatched. The germline V gene has CDR1 LGHDT and CDR2 YNNKEL (reference sequence). CDR3 nucleotide sequence: TGTGCCAGCAGCCCCCGGGCTAGCGGGGAGCAGTACTTC. This encodes CASSPRASGEQYF.

This clonotype has a handful of counts. DNA for the CDR3: TGTGCCAGCAGCCTCCTCAGACTAGCGGGAGAATTTGGCGAGCAGTACTTC. Protein sequence: CASSLLRLAGEFGEQYF. The rearrangement links TRBV3-1 to TRBJ2-7, with 12 bases that match TRBD2. J lost 6 bases, V lost 4 bases, and 13 bases had no gene match. CDR3 length: 17 amino acids. Germline CDR1 is LGHDT and CDR2 is YNNKEL (reference sequence).

This chain joins TRBV12-3 or TRBV12-4 and TRBJ1-4; 10 nucleotides agree with TRBD1. V was pared by 3 bases and J by 4 bases, with 5 bases of the junction left unmatched. The CDR3 length is 16 residues. CDR3 amino acids: CASSFAGTGVNEKLFF. The CDR3 nucleotides are TGTGCCAGCAGTTTTGCCGGGACAGGGGTTAATGAAAAACTGTTTTTT.

This clonotype was seen many times. The chain is built from TRBV4-1 and TRBJ2-5; tentatively, D is TRBD1 (6 bases). Germline CDR1 and CDR2: MGHRA and YSYEKL. V lost 4 bases, J lost 5 bases, and 11 bases lay in between. CDR3 size: 13 residues. The CDR3 DNA reads as TGCGCCAGCAGCCTCCTGAGGGGGGAGACCCAGTACTTC. Translated: CASSLLRGETQYF.

In this sample, this clonotype turned up a few times. The gene calls are TRBV7-8 and TRBJ2-7; TRBD1 agrees at 7 bases. V lost 7 bases, J lost 1 base, and 4 bases stayed unmatched. This CDR3 has 13 amino acids. Per the germline V gene, CDR1 is SGHVS and CDR2 is FQNEAQ. CDR3 DNA: TGTGCCAGCAACAAACAGGGGTCCTACGAGCAGTACTTC. As protein: CASNKQGSYEQYF.

There are a few counts of this clonotype. The V gene is TRBV6-1, the J gene TRBJ1-1; D ambiguous. Per the germline V gene, CDR1 is MNHNS and CDR2 is SASEGT. V lost 6 bases, J lost 0 bases, and 11 bases lay in between. This CDR3 region has 14 residues. The CDR3 DNA reads TGTGCCAGCAGCCACCCGTATATGAACACTGAAGCTTTCTTT. Translation gives CASSHPYMNTEAFF.

The V call is TRBV5-1, the J call TRBJ1-2; no clear D gene. Between the trimmed V and J ends, which lost 1 base and 4 bases, there was a span of 8 bases. The CDR3 is 13 amino acids. Germline CDR1 is SGHRS and CDR2 is YFSETQ. The DNA for the CDR3 is TGCGCCAGCAGCTTGCCCCCTCGCTATGGCTACACCTTC. Translated: CASSLPPRYGYTF.

On this clonotype: One end of the junction is discordant with germline, which a read error may explain. The CDR3 bases are TGCAGTGCTGGGATAGATGGGCCCTACGATGAGCAGTTCTTC. It translates to CSAGIDGPYDEQFF. The rearrangement links TRBV20-1 to TRBJ2-1; no clear D. Germline CDR1 reads DFQATT; CDR2 reads SNEGSKA (reference sequence). The CDR3 has 14 amino acids.

Remarks on this clonotype: This may stem from a read error, because a much larger clone lies one nucleotide away. This chain uses TRBV29-1 with TRBJ2-5; a weak D match, TRBD2 (5 bases). Germline CDR1 and CDR2: SQVTM and ANQGSEA. The CDR3 has 16 amino acids. The CDR3 DNA follows: TGCAGCGTTGAAGTACCACCCTATGGGGTACTAGAGACCCTGTACTTC. Its translation is CSVEVPPYGVLETLYF.

The chain employs TRBV2 and TRBJ2-3, with no clear D. The germline CDR1 and CDR2 sequences are SNHLY and FYNNEI. Trimming removed 4 bases from V and 6 bases from J, with 14 bases in between. CDR3 length equals 14 residues. The CDR3 loop is CASSVFGYSDTQYF. CDR3 DNA: TGTGCCAGCAGTGTTTTCGGTTATTCGGATACGCAGTATTTT.

In nucleotides, the CDR3 is TGCGCCAGCAAGACGGTAAAGAACCGGGACTCCCCCCCGGAGCAGTACTTC. Amino acids: CASKTVKNRDSPPEQYF. The gene calls are TRBV10-1 and TRBJ2-7, with TRBD2 as a possible D gene (6 bases). Per germline, CDR1 WNHNN and CDR2 SYGVQD (reference sequence). The CDR3 spans 17 residues. V was pared by 7 bases and J by 7 bases, with 29 bases between.

V is TRBV11-2 and J is TRBJ2-7, with 9 bases matching TRBD2. Losses at the gene ends were 5 bases for V and 3 bases for J; bases not matched to a gene: 8. The CDR3 extends over 15 amino acids. CDR1 and CDR2 from the germline V gene are SGHAT and FQNNGV. The CDR3 spells CASSGVASGNYEQYF. In DNA form, the CDR3 reads TGTGCCAGCAGCGGAGTGGCTAGCGGGAACTACGAGCAGTACTTC.

CDR3 nucleotides: TGTGCCAGCAGCTTAGAACCTTTTCCTAACTCTGGGGCCAACGTCCTGACTTTC. This sequence encodes CASSLEPFPNSGANVLTF. The rearrangement links TRBV7-6 to TRBJ2-6, with D unclear. The CDR3 consists of 18 residues. V was shortened by 1 base and J by 0 bases, with 13 bases between the two germline ends. Germline CDR1 SGHVS, CDR2 FNYEAQ.

This clonotype was recorded many times. The rearrangement uses TRBV20-1 and TRBJ2-7; 8 positions agree with TRBD2. Germline V CDR1 and CDR2: DFQATT, SNEGSKA (reference sequence). The ends lost 3 bases at V and 1 base at J; junction bases unmatched: 5. The CDR3 loop spans 14 amino acids. The CDR3 DNA sequence: TGCAGTGCTAGGCTAGCGGGCCGTTCCTACGAGCAGTACTTC. Translation: CSARLAGRSYEQYF.

This clonotype was counted a few times. The chain links TRBV5-6 to TRBJ1-1, with D hard to call. This CDR3 spans 14 amino acids. Trimming shortened V by 3 bases and J by 5 bases, and 14 bases separated the two germline ends. CDR1 SGHDT and CDR2 YYEEEE come from the germline V gene. The CDR3 DNA is TGTGCCAGCAGCTCGGTACCGTTGAGTACTGAAGCTTTCTTT. The encoded protein is CASSSVPLSTEAFF.

V gene TRBV3-1 combines with J gene TRBJ2-1; 9 nucleotides align to TRBD1. This CDR3 region has 17 residues. Germline trimming cut 4 bases from V and 7 bases from J; bases unmatched to any gene: 14. CDR1 and CDR2 from the germline V gene are LGHDT and YNNKEL (reference sequence). In DNA form, the CDR3 reads TGTGCCAGCAGCCCGACGACCGGGACAGGGATTAGGAATGAGCAGTTCTTC. Translated: CASSPTTGTGIRNEQFF.

This clonotype has a handful of counts. This sequence joins TRBV25-1 and TRBJ2-7; D ambiguous. V lost 7 bases and J lost 3, with 7 bases in between. CDR3 size: 11 residues. CDR1 is MGHDK and CDR2 is SYGVNS in the germline V gene. CDR3 DNA: TGTGCCAGCACCGATTACTACGAGCAGTACTTC. Its translation is CASTDYYEQYF.